This T cell receptor (beta chain) was documented in a study of blood T cell repertoires in COVID-19. Study-wide background: The samples span acute and convalescent COVID-19 from the United States, Italy and Spain. In each case, the material was cDNA or gDNA derived from T cells, B-cell-depleted T cells, or PBMCs.

The CDR3 spans 14 residues. Germline-derived CDR1 and CDR2 are SEHNR and FQNEAQ (reference sequence). Trimming cost V 0 bases and J 9 bases; bases outside gene matches: 4. Authors' processing steps: Nucleated cell number was recorded as an estimate derived from reference gene primer amplification. The method was immunoSEQ multiplex PCR; TCRdb's version includes in-frame clones alone and lacks a portion of them. From that table come the V and J calls and clone size; the DNA was used to work out D and trimming. The sample carries 100,000 or so clones, around nine tenths recorded once. This clone has only a few counts.

This clonotype was obtained from a human donor with acute or convalescent COVID-19. The donor label of this sample is uncertain. The rearrangement joins TRBV7-9 to TRBJ2-1, with 8 bases identical to TRBD2. Specimen: peripheral blood. CDR3 amino acids: CASSLAGSGAEQFF. CDR3 bases: TGTGCCAGCAGCTTAGCGGGTAGCGGGGCTGAGCAGTTCTTC.